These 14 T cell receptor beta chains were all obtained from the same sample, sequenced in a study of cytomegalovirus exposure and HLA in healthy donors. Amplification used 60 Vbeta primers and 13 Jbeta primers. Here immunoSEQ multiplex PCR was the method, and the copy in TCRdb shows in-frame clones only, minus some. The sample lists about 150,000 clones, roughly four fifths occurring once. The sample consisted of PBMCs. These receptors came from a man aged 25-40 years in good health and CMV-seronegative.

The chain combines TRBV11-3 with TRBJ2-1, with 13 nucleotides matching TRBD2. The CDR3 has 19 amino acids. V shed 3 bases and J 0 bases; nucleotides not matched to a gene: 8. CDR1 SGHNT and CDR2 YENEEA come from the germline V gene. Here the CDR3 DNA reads TGTGCCAGCAGCTTTGCCGGAACTAGCGGGGGGGCCTCCTACAATGAGCAGTTCTTC. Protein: CASSFAGTSGGASYNEQFF. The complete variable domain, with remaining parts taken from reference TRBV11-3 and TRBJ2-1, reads EAGVVQSPRYKIIEKKQPVAFWCNPISGHNTLYWYLQNLGQGPELLIRYENEEAVDDSQLPKDRFSAERLKGVDSTLKIQPAELGDSAVYLCASSFAGTSGGASYNEQFFGPGTRLTVL.

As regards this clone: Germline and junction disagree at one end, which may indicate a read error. The CDR3 is CASSRQWSGANGLTF. In DNA, the CDR3 is TGTGCCAGCAGCCGCCAGTGGTCTGGGGCCAACGGCCTGACTTTC. This chain uses TRBV16 with TRBJ2-6; D is possibly TRBD1 (5 bases). The CDR3 consists of 15 residues. CDR1 and CDR2 (germline): KGHSY, FQNENV.

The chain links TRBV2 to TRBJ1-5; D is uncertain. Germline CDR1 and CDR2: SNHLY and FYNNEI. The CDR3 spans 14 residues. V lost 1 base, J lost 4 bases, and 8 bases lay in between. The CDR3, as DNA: TGTGCCAGCAGTGAAGGTGCCGCGAATCAGCCCCAGCATTTT. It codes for CASSEGAANQPQHF.

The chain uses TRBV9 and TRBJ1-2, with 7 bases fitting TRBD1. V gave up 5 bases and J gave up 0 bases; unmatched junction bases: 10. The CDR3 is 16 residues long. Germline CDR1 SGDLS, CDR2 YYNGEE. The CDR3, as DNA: TGTGCCAGCAGTGGAGCAGACAGGGCCTCTAACTATGGCTACACCTTC. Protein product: CASSGADRASNYGYTF.

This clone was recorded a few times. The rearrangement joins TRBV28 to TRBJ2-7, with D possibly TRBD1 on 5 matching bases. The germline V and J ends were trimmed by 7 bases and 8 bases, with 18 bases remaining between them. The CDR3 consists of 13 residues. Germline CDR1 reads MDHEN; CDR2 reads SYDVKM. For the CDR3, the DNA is TGTGCCAGCAACCCTTTGGGCCAGGGCAAGCAGTACTTC. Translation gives CASNPLGQGKQYF. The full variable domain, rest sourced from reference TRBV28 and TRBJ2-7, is DVKVTQSSRYLVKRTGEKVFLECVQDMDHENMFWYRQDPGLGLRLIYFSYDVKMKEKGDIPEGYSVSREKKERFSLILESASTNQTSMYLCASNPLGQGKQYFGPGTRLTVT.

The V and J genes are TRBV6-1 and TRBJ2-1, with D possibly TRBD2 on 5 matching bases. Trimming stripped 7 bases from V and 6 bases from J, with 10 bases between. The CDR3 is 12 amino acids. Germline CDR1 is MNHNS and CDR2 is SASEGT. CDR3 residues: CASKAGFNEQFF. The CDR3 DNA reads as TGTGCCAGCAAGGCGGGTTTCAATGAGCAGTTCTTC.

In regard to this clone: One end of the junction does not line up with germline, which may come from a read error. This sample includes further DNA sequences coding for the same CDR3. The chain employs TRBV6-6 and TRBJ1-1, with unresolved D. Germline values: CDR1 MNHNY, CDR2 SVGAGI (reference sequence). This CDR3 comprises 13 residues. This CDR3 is CASSQTLSGEAFF. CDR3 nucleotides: TGTGCCAGCAGTCAGACACTGTCAGGTGAAGCTTTTTTT.

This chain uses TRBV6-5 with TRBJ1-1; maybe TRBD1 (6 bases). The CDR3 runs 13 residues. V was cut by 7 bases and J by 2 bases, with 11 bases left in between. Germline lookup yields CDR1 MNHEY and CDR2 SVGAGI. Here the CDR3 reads CASTKTGNTEAFF. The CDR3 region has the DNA TGTGCCAGCACTAAGACAGGCAACACTGAAGCTTTCTTT.

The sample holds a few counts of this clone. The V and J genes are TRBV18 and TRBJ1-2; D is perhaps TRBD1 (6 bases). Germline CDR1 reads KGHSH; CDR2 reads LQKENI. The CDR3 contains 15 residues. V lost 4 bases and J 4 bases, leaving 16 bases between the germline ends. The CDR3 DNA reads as TGTGCCAGCTCACGGACTCAGGGGCTTAGCTATGGCTACACCTTC. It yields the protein CASSRTQGLSYGYTF.

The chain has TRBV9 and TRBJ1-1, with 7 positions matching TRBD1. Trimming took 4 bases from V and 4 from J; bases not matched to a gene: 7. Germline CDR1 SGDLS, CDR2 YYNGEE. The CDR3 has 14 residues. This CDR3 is CASSPHEGATEAFF. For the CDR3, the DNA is TGTGCCAGCAGCCCTCATGAGGGGGCCACTGAAGCTTTCTTT.

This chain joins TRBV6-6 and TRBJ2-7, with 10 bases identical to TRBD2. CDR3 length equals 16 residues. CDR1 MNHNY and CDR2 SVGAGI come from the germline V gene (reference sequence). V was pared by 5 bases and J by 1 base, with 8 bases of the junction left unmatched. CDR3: CASSNPTSGLSYEQYF. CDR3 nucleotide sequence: TGTGCCAGCAGTAACCCGACTAGCGGGTTGTCCTACGAGCAGTACTTC.

The CDR3 DNA reads as TGTGCCAGTAGTCCCGGGACAGGGAACTACGAGCAGTACTTC. Encoded protein: CASSPGTGNYEQYF. The chain uses TRBV19 and TRBJ2-7; TRBD1 matches 9 bases. Losses at the gene ends were 5 bases for V and 3 bases for J; bases not matched to a gene: 5. The CDR3 loop spans 14 amino acids. From germline, CDR1 is LNHDA and CDR2 SQIVND (reference sequence).

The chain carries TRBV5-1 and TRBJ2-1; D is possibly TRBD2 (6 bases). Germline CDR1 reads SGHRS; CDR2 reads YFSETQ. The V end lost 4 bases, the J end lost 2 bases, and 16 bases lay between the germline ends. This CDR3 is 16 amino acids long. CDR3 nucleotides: TGCGCCAGCAGCCCCCCTCGTGGGGGGACCTACAATGAGCAGTTCTTC. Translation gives CASSPPRGGTYNEQFF.

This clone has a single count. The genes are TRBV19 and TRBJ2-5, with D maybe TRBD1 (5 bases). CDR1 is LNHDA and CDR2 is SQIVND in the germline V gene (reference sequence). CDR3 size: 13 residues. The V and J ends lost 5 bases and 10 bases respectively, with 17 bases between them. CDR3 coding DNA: TGTGCCAGTAGTGCCCAATTGGCCAGGGACCAGTACTTC. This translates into CASSAQLARDQYF.